This TCR beta chain was found in a study of shared clonotypes between healthy human individuals. Study-wide points: Larger richness was generally estimated for naive than memory subsets.

The CDR3 has 15 amino acids. The V end was cut by 4 bases, the J end by 0 bases, with 12 bases between. The V gene's germline CDR1 is SEHNR and CDR2 FQNEAQ (reference sequence). The assay was immunoSEQ multiplex PCR, and TCRdb's table has in-frame clones only and misses some. The sample lists some 2.3 million clones; 80% to 95% were seen once. To note about this clone: Its antigen is unknown.

Healthy HIV-negative adults with no recent acute infections or vaccinations were recruited as donors. Nashville, Tennessee was home to all donors, each a Caucasian adult. The split of CD4+ cells yielded CD45RA+ naive and CD45RA-negative memory subsets. Sequences were obtained from naive CD4+ T cells from PBMCs. Subset meaning: CD45RA+ positively selected. The clonotype originates from a man aged 18 to 35 in good health. Some clones in this sample may be carry-over from other donors' samples. The chain carries TRBV7-9 and TRBJ1-1, with D tentatively TRBD1 (6 bases). CDR3 sequence reads: CASSSGGRVNTEAFF. The CDR3, as DNA: TGTGCCAGCAGCTCCGGGGGCAGGGTGAACACTGAAGCTTTCTTT. The entire variable domain, with the rest obtained from reference TRBV7-9 and TRBJ1-1, is as follows: DTGVSQNPRHKITKRGQNVTFRCDPISEHNRLYWYRQTLGQGPEFLTYFQNEAQLEKSRLLSDRFSAERPKGSFSTLEIQRTEQGDSAMYLCASSSGGRVNTEAFFGQGTRLTVV.